This entry describes one T cell receptor (beta chain). This record belongs to a study of blood T cell repertoires in COVID-19. Across the study: The United States, Italy and Spain supplied acute and convalescent COVID-19 samples. Sample material is recorded as cDNA or gDNA derived from T cells, B-cell-depleted T cells, or PBMCs.

In the authors' workflow: Reference gene primers were amplified, and this amplification served to estimate nucleated cell counts. TCRdb keeps only in-frame clones here, not all; method: immunoSEQ multiplex PCR. V and J calls plus clone size are reproduced from that table; the DNA served to infer D and trimming. The table includes 200,000 to 250,000 clones, 70% to 90% detected once. This receptor was identified in a young woman who had recovered from COVID-19. Sequencing used peripheral blood.

CDR3 protein: CASRRLGGEKLFF. The CDR3 region has the DNA TGTGCCAGCAGGAGGTTGGGGGGAGAAAAACTGTTTTTT. The J gene is TRBJ1-4, the V gene TRBV27, with D perhaps matching TRBD1 (5 bases). Germline assignment: CDR1 MNHEY and CDR2 SMNVEV (reference sequence). Trimming shortened V by 6 bases and J by 8 bases, and 13 bases separated the two germline ends. CDR3 length equals 13 residues. Full variable domain (missing parts from reference TRBV27 and TRBJ1-4): EAQVTQNPRYLITVTGKKLTVTCSQNMNHEYMSWYRQDPGLGLRQIYYSMNVEVTDKGDVPEGYKVSRKEKRNFPLILESPSPNQTSLYFCASRRLGGEKLFFGSGTQLSVL.